This entry concerns a single T cell receptor beta chain. CDR1 and CDR2 (germline): SGHAT, FQNNGV. V dropped 1 base and J dropped 9 bases, with 22 bases sitting between them. The CDR3 is 16 residues long. This entry belongs to a study of shared clonotypes between healthy human individuals. The wider study: The cohort had two women and a few men, ages 18 to 49.

Assay execution proceeded at the deep level. Assay used: immunoSEQ multiplex PCR; TCRdb lists only in-frame clones, some missing. The sample holds roughly 2,000,000 clones, about 93% seen once. As defined, naive CD8 cells were CD45RO-negative and positively selected for CCR7, with terminally differentiated effector memory CD45RA+ cells excluded. The material sequenced was naive CD8+ T cells from PBMCs. This chain connects TRBV11-2 to TRBJ2-7, with a tentative D call TRBD2 (7 bases). This TCR came from a man between 18 and 29 years old in good health. Some clones in this sample may be carry-over from other donors' samples. CDR3 in amino acids: CASSLGGPGTKGGQYF. The CDR3 bases are TGTGCCAGCAGCTTAGGGGGCCCTGGGACTAAAGGGGGGCAGTACTTC.